Below are 9 T cell receptor beta chains sequenced from a single sample in a study of blood T cell repertoires in COVID-19. The method was immunoSEQ multiplex PCR; TCRdb's version includes in-frame clones alone and lacks a portion of them. The top ten clones hold around 20% of a sample with approximately 88,000 clones, about four fifths of them seen once. The sample consisted of peripheral blood. The origin of the receptors is a woman aged 80 or over with active or convalescent COVID-19.

For the CDR3, the DNA is TGCGCCAGCAATCCAGACCCGGGACAGAGCTCCTACGAGCAGTACTTC. Amino acids: CASNPDPGQSSYEQYF. The V and J genes are TRBV10-2 and TRBJ2-7, with 7 bases matching TRBD1. Losses at the gene ends were 7 bases for V and 0 bases for J; bases not matched to a gene: 12. From germline, CDR1 is WSHSY and CDR2 SAAADI. CDR3 length equals 16 residues.

In DNA form, the CDR3 reads TGTGCCAGCTCCGTAACCAGGGGGCAAGGTGAAAAACTGTTTTTT. Amino acid sequence: CASSVTRGQGEKLFF. The chain is built from TRBV18 and TRBJ1-4, with 8 bases fitting TRBD1. The germline V gene encodes CDR1 KGHSH and CDR2 LQKENI. The J segment lost 7 bases and the V segment lost 6 bases, leaving 10 bases of the junction unmatched. CDR3 length equals 15 residues. Full variable domain (outside the CDR3, taken from reference TRBV18 and TRBJ1-4): NAGVMQNPRHLVRRRGQEARLRCSPMKGHSHVYWYRQLPEEGLKFMVYLQKENIIDESGMPKERFSAEFPKEGPSILRIQQVVRGDSAAYFCASSVTRGQGEKLFFGSGTQLSVL.

The chain couples TRBV4-3 to TRBJ2-3, with TRBD2 matching 7 bases. Per germline, CDR1 LGHNA and CDR2 YSLEER. The CDR3 consists of 16 residues. J gave up 5 bases and V 0 bases, and 8 bases lay outside the gene matches. CDR3 sequence (DNA): TGCGCCAGCAGCCAAGAGGGGGGGGTGGAGGGAGATACGCAGTATTTT. Its translation: CASSQEGGVEGDTQYF.

The gene calls are TRBV3-1 (or the pseudogene TRBV3-2) and TRBJ1-4, with 10 bases fitting TRBD1. The ends lost 8 bases at V and 4 bases at J; junction bases unmatched: 13. CDR3 size: 17 residues. Germline V CDR1 and CDR2: LGHDT, YNNKEL (reference sequence). The CDR3 DNA is TGTGCCAGCCGCGACAGGGGGCTCGGGGCGGTTAATGAAAAACTGTTTTTT. Its protein product is CASRDRGLGAVNEKLFF.

This clone was counted a few times. This CDR3 is CATSLGGWESEQFF. The CDR3 DNA is TGTGCCACCAGTCTAGGCGGGTGGGAGAGTGAGCAGTTCTTC. This chain joins TRBV24-1 and TRBJ2-1, with TRBD2 as a possible D gene (5 bases). The V gene lost 6 bases and the J gene lost 9 bases, with 17 bases spanning the gap. In germline, CDR1 is KGHDR, CDR2 SFDVKD. This CDR3 is 14 amino acids long.

The V and J genes are TRBV7-8 and TRBJ2-7, with D possibly matching TRBD2 (6 bases). V was pared by 1 base and J by 2 bases, with 9 bases between. This CDR3 spans 14 amino acids. Germline V gene sequence: CDR1 SGHVS, CDR2 FQNEAQ. The CDR3, as DNA: TGTGCCAGCAGCTTAGAGGAGGGCCCCTACGAGCAGTACTTC. It encodes CASSLEEGPYEQYF. Complete variable domain (other parts from reference TRBV7-8 and TRBJ2-7): GAGVSQSPRYKVAKRGQDVALRCDPISGHVSLFWYQQALGQGPEFLTYFQNEAQLDKSGLPSDRFFAERPEGSVSTLKIQRTQQEDSAVYLCASSLEEGPYEQYFGPGTRLTVT.

This chain connects TRBV7-2 to TRBJ2-7; 12 bases are a match to TRBD2. The junction had 3 bases not matched to a gene; V was cut back by 0 bases and J by 3 bases. CDR1 and CDR2 from the germline V gene are SGHTA and FQGNSA. The CDR3 spans 16 residues. CDR3 nucleotides: TGTGCCAGCAGCTTAGCGCCTAGCGGGGGGGTCTACGAGCAGTACTTC. This translates into CASSLAPSGGVYEQYF.

The chain joins TRBV11-1 to TRBJ2-3; 9 positions agree with TRBD2. This CDR3 comprises 14 residues. V shed 1 base, J shed 5 bases, and the junction held 1 base outside the gene matches. CDR1 and CDR2 (germline): SGHAT, FQDESV (reference sequence). CDR3 in amino acids: CASSLGTSEDTQYF. In nucleotides, the CDR3 is TGTGCCAGCAGCTTAGGGACTAGCGAAGATACGCAGTATTTT.

The J gene is TRBJ2-3, the V gene TRBV2; 9 bases fit TRBD2. Losses at the gene ends were 4 bases for V and 0 bases for J; bases not matched to a gene: 8. Germline CDR1 reads SNHLY; CDR2 reads FYNNEI. The CDR3 consists of 17 residues. The CDR3 reads CASSGNSGGLSTDTQYF. The CDR3 DNA sequence: TGTGCCAGCAGTGGAAATAGCGGGGGACTTAGCACAGATACGCAGTATTTT.